These 19 T cell receptor beta chains originate from one sample sequenced in a study of Ad26.COV2.S vaccination and SARS-CoV-2 variants. The method was immunoSEQ multiplex PCR; TCRdb's version includes in-frame clones alone and lacks a portion of them. The table has some 180,000 clones, around 85% seen once. The sample here was peripheral blood, taken after recovery from COVID-19. These receptors were obtained from a human donor who had recovered from COVID-19.

The table lists this clone with a count of one. V gene TRBV5-1 combines with J gene TRBJ2-3, with 11 bases fitting TRBD2. J gave up 2 bases and V 2 bases, and 4 bases lay outside the gene matches. This CDR3 contains 16 residues. The germline V gene has CDR1 SGHRS and CDR2 YFSETQ. DNA of the CDR3: TGCGCCAGCAGCTTTTCGACTAGCGGGACCACAGATACGCAGTATTTT. It translates to CASSFSTSGTTDTQYF.

The chain links TRBV9 to TRBJ2-5, with D possibly called TRBD1 or TRBD2 (6 bases each). With 1 base removed from V and 5 bases from J, the gap between germline ends came to 9 bases. Germline V gene sequence: CDR1 SGDLS, CDR2 YYNGEE. The CDR3 covers 13 residues. The CDR3 here is CASSVLGGETQYF. The DNA of the CDR3 is TGTGCCAGCAGCGTATTAGGGGGGGAGACCCAGTACTTC.

The rearrangement joins TRBV6-6 to TRBJ1-2; D gene ambiguous. The germline V gene encodes CDR1 MNHNY and CDR2 SVGAGI (reference sequence). Trimming took off 2 bases at V and 4 bases at J, with 11 bases between the two ends. This CDR3 has 14 residues. The DNA of the CDR3 is TGTGCCAGCAGTTACGTGAAGGGTTCCTATGGCTACACCTTC. As protein: CASSYVKGSYGYTF.

The J gene is TRBJ2-1, the V gene TRBV4-2; 9 positions agree with TRBD2. This CDR3 spans 15 amino acids. V was pared by 4 bases and J by 7 bases, with 8 bases of the junction left unmatched. CDR1 and CDR2 from the germline V gene are LGHNA and YNFKEQ. The CDR3 bases are TGTGCCAGCAGCCTCGATAGCGGGAGATCTAATGAGCAGTTCTTC. Encoded protein: CASSLDSGRSNEQFF.

The chain is built from TRBV3-1 (or the pseudogene TRBV3-2) and TRBJ2-7; D gene unclear. Deletions cut 8 bases from V and 2 bases from J, with 13 bases between. Germline V gene data show CDR1 as LGHDT and CDR2 as YNNKEL (reference sequence). The CDR3 extends over 13 amino acids. The DNA of the CDR3 is TGTGCCAGCTCGCGCGGCCCCCCCTACGAGCAGTACTTC. This translates into CASSRGPPYEQYF.

The rearrangement uses TRBV5-1 and TRBJ1-2; D call uncertain. CDR3 length equals 15 residues. With 0 bases removed from V and 4 bases from J, the gap between germline ends came to 13 bases. Germline loops: CDR1 SGHRS, CDR2 YFSETQ. The CDR3 bases are TGCGCCAGCAGCTTGGATCTTACAGTGGGCTATGGCTACACCTTC. Amino acids: CASSLDLTVGYGYTF.

This chain links TRBV10-3 with TRBJ2-7, with 10 bases matching TRBD2. Unmatched junction bases numbered 4, after V lost 4 bases and J lost 4 bases. Germline CDR1 reads ENHRY; CDR2 reads SYGVKD. CDR3 size: 14 residues. CDR3 nucleotides: TGTGCCATCAGTGGGGGACTAGCGATATACGAGCAGTACTTC. This gives the protein CAISGGLAIYEQYF.

This chain joins TRBV25-1 and TRBJ2-1; 12 nucleotides agree with TRBD2. The V and J ends lost 4 bases and 3 bases, in that order; junction bases with no gene match: 1. Germline CDR1 MGHDK, CDR2 SYGVNS. This CDR3 is built from 15 residues. This CDR3 reads CASSGTSGNYNEQFF. The DNA of the CDR3 is TGTGCCAGCAGTGGGACTAGCGGGAACTACAATGAGCAGTTCTTC.

The rearrangement uses TRBV28 and TRBJ1-1, with D possibly TRBD1 on 5 matching bases. The CDR3 has 12 residues. Germline values: CDR1 MDHEN, CDR2 SYDVKM. V lost 2 bases and J lost 6, with 7 bases in between. In nucleotides, the CDR3 is TGTGCCAGCAGTTTACAGGGCGCTGAAGCTTTCTTT. The encoded protein is CASSLQGAEAFF.

CDR3 coding DNA: TGTGCCACCAGTGATTTGGGGGCTAGCGGGGGGCCCGATACGCAGTATTTT. Protein sequence: CATSDLGASGGPDTQYF. The V call is TRBV24-1, the J call TRBJ2-3; TRBD2 matches at 11 bases. The V segment lost 0 bases and the J segment 6 bases; nucleotides outside the gene matches: 7. Germline V CDR1 and CDR2: KGHDR, SFDVKD. The CDR3 runs 17 residues.

The rearrangement joins TRBV19 to TRBJ2-7; possibly TRBD1 for D (6 bases). Germline V lookup: CDR1 LNHDA, CDR2 SQIVND (reference sequence). The CDR3 is 14 residues long. V dropped 0 bases and J dropped 5 bases, with 11 bases sitting between them. The DNA of the CDR3 is TGTGCCAGTAGTATAGAGTACAGGGACCACGAGCAGTACTTC. It yields the protein CASSIEYRDHEQYF.

The chain uses TRBV5-1 and TRBJ1-2, with TRBD1 as a possible D gene (5 bases). The germline V gene has CDR1 SGHRS and CDR2 YFSETQ. V lost 4 bases to trimming and J lost 4 bases, with 11 bases between them. This CDR3 has 13 amino acids. This chain's CDR3 is CASSPDGGYGYTF. In DNA form, the CDR3 reads TGCGCCAGCAGCCCGGACGGGGGCTATGGCTACACCTTC.

The rearrangement uses TRBV10-3 and TRBJ2-1; 11 nucleotides align to TRBD2. J lost 8 bases, V lost 2 bases, and 11 bases had no gene match. Germline loops: CDR1 ENHRY, CDR2 SYGVKD. The CDR3 covers 17 residues. CDR3 sequence: CAISEGISGGAVDEQFF. CDR3 in DNA: TGTGCCATCAGTGAGGGTATTAGCGGGGGGGCCGTCGATGAGCAGTTCTTC.

This clone occurred a few times. The chain employs TRBV7-9 and TRBJ2-3, with 14 bases identical to TRBD2. Germline CDR1 SEHNR, CDR2 FQNEAQ (reference sequence). The CDR3 contains 19 residues. Trimming cost V 4 bases and J 3 bases; bases outside gene matches: 12. CDR3 in DNA: TGTGCCAGCAGCTCGACTAGCGGGAGGGCTTTACAGAGAACAGATACGCAGTATTTT. As protein: CASSSTSGRALQRTDTQYF.

This clone came up once. The chain uses TRBV6-5 and TRBJ1-1, with D unresolved. Germline CDR1 is MNHEY and CDR2 is SVGAGI. CDR3 length: 13 residues. V dropped 7 bases and J dropped 1 base, with 10 bases sitting between them. The DNA for the CDR3 is TGTGCCAGCACTAAGGAGGGGAACACTGAAGCTTTCTTT. Translation gives CASTKEGNTEAFF.

CDR3 nucleotides: TGTGCCAGCTCACCAACGGAGGAGCAGTTCTTC. It translates to CASSPTEEQFF. This chain connects TRBV18 to TRBJ2-1, with D hard to call. V dropped 2 bases and J dropped 10 bases, with 6 bases sitting between them. The CDR3 is 11 amino acids. Germline values: CDR1 KGHSH, CDR2 LQKENI.

CDR3: CATSESRDRFSILPNTGELFF. The CDR3 coding sequence is TGTGCCACCAGTGAAAGCCGGGACAGGTTCTCTATTTTGCCGAACACCGGGGAGCTGTTTTTT. The chain recombines TRBV24-1 with TRBJ2-2; 8 nucleotides match TRBD1. CDR1 is KGHDR and CDR2 is SFDVKD in the germline V gene. The CDR3 runs 21 residues. V trimming: 4 bases; J trimming: 0 bases; junction bases outside the gene matches: 18.

This clone was observed a few times. The chain uses TRBV7-9 and TRBJ2-2; D gene unclear. The CDR3 covers 13 residues. V lost 1 base, J lost 5 bases, and 5 bases lay in between. The germline V gene encodes CDR1 SEHNR and CDR2 FQNEAQ (reference sequence). CDR3 in amino acids: CASSLDQTGELFF. CDR3 coding DNA: TGTGCCAGCAGCTTAGATCAAACCGGGGAGCTGTTTTTT.

The V call is TRBV7-2, the J call TRBJ1-1; D remains ambiguous. The CDR3 covers 12 residues. Trimming shortened V by 1 base and J by 6 bases, and 6 bases separated the two germline ends. CDR1 SGHTA and CDR2 FQGNSA come from the germline V gene. The CDR3 nucleotides are TGTGCCAGCAGCTTAGGGTTGGCTGAAGCTTTCTTT. Amino acids: CASSLGLAEAFF.